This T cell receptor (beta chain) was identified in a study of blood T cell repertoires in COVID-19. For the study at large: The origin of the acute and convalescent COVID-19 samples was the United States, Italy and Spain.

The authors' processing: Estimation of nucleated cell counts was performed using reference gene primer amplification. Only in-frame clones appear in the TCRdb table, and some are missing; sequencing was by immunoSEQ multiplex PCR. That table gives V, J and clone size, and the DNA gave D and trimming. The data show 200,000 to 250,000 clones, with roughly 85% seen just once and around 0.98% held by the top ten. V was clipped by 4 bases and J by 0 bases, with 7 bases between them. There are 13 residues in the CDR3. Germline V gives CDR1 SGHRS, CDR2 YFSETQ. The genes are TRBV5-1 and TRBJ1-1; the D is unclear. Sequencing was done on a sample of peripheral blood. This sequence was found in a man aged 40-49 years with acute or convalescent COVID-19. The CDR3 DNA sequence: TGCGCCAGCAGCGGAGAGCTGAACACTGAAGCTTTCTTT. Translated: CASSGELNTEAFF.